This TCR beta chain comes out of a study of T cell changes during pregnancy in multiple sclerosis. Germline-derived CDR1 and CDR2 are MNHEY and SVGAGI. The CDR3 runs 14 residues. The V and J ends lost 1 base and 2 bases respectively, with 8 bases between them. The protocol was immunoSEQ multiplex PCR, while the TCRdb copy is restricted to in-frame clones and leaves out a portion. The profile shows approximately 70,000 clones, roughly 94% of them singletons. The sequence came from a female donor in good health, enrolled as a control in a pregnancy study. This chain connects TRBV6-5 to TRBJ1-1; D perhaps matches TRBD1 (5 bases). Sequenced here: peripheral blood, sampled in the second trimester of pregnancy. The CDR3 DNA reads as TGTGCCAGCAGTTACTTGGGGCAAAACACTGAAGCTTTCTTT. The encoded protein is CASSYLGQNTEAFF.